This T cell receptor beta chain appears in the sequencing data of a study of OX40 agonist ivuxolimab in advanced cancers. Study background: Cancers in dose escalation were hepatocellular, melanoma, renal cell and head and neck.

Trimming removed 10 bases from V and 0 bases from J, with 10 bases in between. Germline CDR1 is MDHEN and CDR2 is SYDVKM. The CDR3 loop spans 14 amino acids. Clones were read by immunoSEQ multiplex PCR, and TCRdb kept only the in-frame ones, dropping some. The data hold 130,000 or so clones, with around 95% observed a single time. The receptor's source is an adult with an advanced solid tumor such as melanoma, head and neck, liver or kidney cancer. This sequence joins TRBV28 and TRBJ2-6; D possibly corresponds to TRBD1 (6 bases). Sample: CD4+ or CD8+ T cells sorted from blood, taken in a trial of the OX40 agonist ivuxolimab. The CDR3 DNA is TGTGCCACCCTACAGGGCTCTGGGGCCAACGTCCTGACTTTC. The encoded protein is CATLQGSGANVLTF.